This TCR beta chain came from a study of blood T cell repertoires in COVID-19. Study information: From T cells, B-cell-depleted T cells, or PBMCs came the material, which was cDNA or gDNA.

Participants were aged about 18 to 100 years from approximately 23 US areas. Participants reported their clinical history, and cohort assignment relied on those reports. Study processing details: Amplification of reference gene primers was used by the study to estimate nucleated cell counts. The repertoire was sequenced with immunoSEQ multiplex PCR; TCRdb's copy has only in-frame clones and lacks some. V, J and clone size are those of that table, while D and trimming were read from the DNA. The sample carries 260,000 or so clones, about four fifths recorded once. Sequencing used PBMCs or T cells enriched from blood (not recorded which). This sequence was found in a woman aged 40 to 55 who had been exposed to COVID-19.

The CDR3 DNA sequence: TGTGCCAGCAGTTTATATGGGACAGGTTTATCTCAGCCCCAGCATTTT. Amino acid sequence: CASSLYGTGLSQPQHF. J is TRBJ1-5 and V is TRBV27; 8 bases fit TRBD1. The V gene's germline CDR1 is MNHEY and CDR2 SMNVEV (reference sequence). J gave up 6 bases and V 1 base, and 8 bases lay outside the gene matches. This CDR3 is built from 16 residues.